These 21 T cell receptor beta chains originate from one sample sequenced in a study of shared clonotypes between healthy human individuals. Some clones are missing from TCRdb's copy, which holds only in-frame ones; the method was immunoSEQ multiplex PCR. The table includes 450,000 to 500,000 clones, 60% to 80% detected once. The sample comprised PBMCs. These receptors were collected from a woman in her thirties or forties in good health. Some clones in this sample may be carry-over from other donors' samples.

V usage is TRBV15 and J usage is TRBJ2-7, with TRBD1 matching 9 bases. Germline CDR1 reads LNHNV; CDR2 reads YYDKDF (reference sequence). The J segment lost 2 bases and the V segment lost 1 base, leaving 0 bases of the junction unmatched. CDR3 length equals 14 residues. CDR3 DNA: TGTGCCACCAGCAGAGGGGACAGGGCCTACGAGCAGTACTTC. It specifies CATSRGDRAYEQYF.

The genes are TRBV28 and TRBJ2-1; the match to TRBD2 covers 9 bases. The length of the CDR3 is 16 residues. V lost 3 bases, J lost 4 bases, and 7 bases stayed unmatched. Germline CDR1 reads MDHEN; CDR2 reads SYDVKM. CDR3 in amino acids: CASSFRGAGGYNEQFF. Here the CDR3 DNA reads TGTGCCAGCAGTTTCAGGGGAGCGGGAGGATACAATGAGCAGTTCTTC.

This clone was counted a few times. The V and J genes are TRBV7-9 and TRBJ2-5, with D possibly matching TRBD2 (6 bases). CDR1 and CDR2 from the germline V gene are SEHNR and FQNEAQ (reference sequence). CDR3 length: 12 amino acids. With 4 bases removed from V and 4 bases from J, the gap between germline ends came to 7 bases. The CDR3 reads CASSWEAETQYF. The CDR3 DNA follows: TGTGCCAGCAGCTGGGAGGCAGAGACCCAGTACTTC.

The chain links TRBV4-2 to TRBJ1-3; 7 bases line up with TRBD1. Germline V CDR1 and CDR2: LGHNA, YNFKEQ. Trimming cost V 5 bases and J 0 bases; bases outside gene matches: 4. The CDR3 covers 15 residues. CDR3 region: CASSLAGGSGNTIYF. The CDR3 DNA is TGTGCCAGCAGCTTGGCAGGGGGCTCTGGAAACACCATATATTTT.

The chain couples TRBV14 to TRBJ2-1; 8 nucleotides agree with TRBD2. This CDR3 region has 15 residues. Unmatched junction bases numbered 7, after V lost 6 bases and J lost 3 bases. Per the germline V gene, CDR1 is SGHDN and CDR2 is FVKESK. In nucleotides, the CDR3 is TGTGCCAGCAGTCCTTTCGGGAGGGGCTACAATGAGCAGTTCTTC. It codes for CASSPFGRGYNEQFF.

The gene calls are TRBV4-2 and TRBJ2-5; 11 bases map to TRBD2. V shed 0 bases, J shed 1 base, and the junction held 1 base outside the gene matches. Germline V gene data show CDR1 as LGHNA and CDR2 as YNFKEQ. The CDR3 covers 16 residues. The chain's CDR3 is CASSQDLAGGQETQYF. The CDR3 bases are TGTGCCAGCAGCCAAGATCTAGCGGGAGGCCAAGAGACCCAGTACTTC.

The rearrangement links TRBV10-3 to TRBJ2-2, with TRBD1 matching 7 bases. The V gene end was trimmed by 2 bases and the J gene end by 6 bases; junction bases not matched to a gene: 6. CDR1 and CDR2 from the germline V gene are ENHRY and SYGVKD. CDR3 length: 15 amino acids. The CDR3 sequence is CAISETGTDAGELFF. As DNA, the CDR3 is TGTGCCATCAGTGAGACGGGGACAGATGCCGGGGAGCTGTTTTTT.

A few counts support this clone. The rearrangement links TRBV7-3 to TRBJ2-2; 10 nucleotides match TRBD1. The germline gives CDR1 SGHTA, CDR2 FQGTGA. V trimming: 5 bases; J trimming: 6 bases; junction bases outside the gene matches: 3. CDR3 length: 14 amino acids. In DNA, the CDR3 is TGTGCCAGCAGCCTAGGGACAGGGGCCGGGGAGCTGTTTTTT. This encodes CASSLGTGAGELFF. The entire variable domain, with the rest obtained from reference TRBV7-3 and TRBJ2-2, is as follows: GAGVSQTPSNKVTEKGKYVELRCDPISGHTALYWYRQSLGQGPEFLIYFQGTGAADDSGLPNDRFFAVRPEGSVSTLKIQRTERGDSAVYLCASSLGTGAGELFFGEGSRLTVL.

The V gene is TRBV19, the J gene TRBJ2-2, with 7 bases aligning to TRBD2. Unmatched junction bases numbered 15, after V lost 10 bases and J lost 4 bases. The CDR3 loop spans 16 amino acids. Germline CDR1 reads LNHDA; CDR2 reads SQIVND (reference sequence). CDR3 nucleotides: TGTGCCACCAGAGAGCCGGGGGGTCGGGTCACCGGGGAGCTGTTTTTT. Translating gives CATREPGGRVTGELFF.

The sample holds one count of this clone. The chain couples TRBV15 to TRBJ1-5; TRBD1 agrees at 7 bases. The length of the CDR3 is 13 residues. Germline-derived CDR1 and CDR2 are LNHNV and YYDKDF (reference sequence). Trimming removed 3 bases from V and 6 bases from J; junction bases left unmatched: 2. This CDR3 reads CATSSDRAQPQHF. The CDR3 DNA is TGTGCCACCAGCAGCGACAGGGCTCAGCCCCAGCATTTT.

The chain is built from TRBV11-3 and TRBJ2-7, with TRBD1 matching over 7 bases. The CDR3 has 15 amino acids. V gave up 1 base and J gave up 3 bases; unmatched junction bases: 6. Per germline, CDR1 SGHNT and CDR2 YENEEA. CDR3 residues: CASSLGRGSFYEQYF. CDR3 DNA sequence: TGTGCCAGCAGCTTAGGCAGGGGGAGTTTCTACGAGCAGTACTTC.

This clone was seen once. The CDR3 sequence is CASRDNTYNSPLHF. Here the CDR3 DNA reads TGTGCCAGCAGAGATAACACCTATAATTCACCCCTCCACTTT. This chain links TRBV28 with TRBJ1-6; D call uncertain. Looked up from germline, CDR1 is MDHEN and CDR2 is SYDVKM. This CDR3 comprises 14 residues. The germline V and J ends were trimmed by 6 bases and 2 bases, with 8 bases remaining between them.

V gene TRBV9 combines with J gene TRBJ1-4; 8 nucleotides align to TRBD1. Germline V lookup: CDR1 SGDLS, CDR2 YYNGEE. There are 15 residues in the CDR3. Unmatched junction bases numbered 7, after V lost 4 bases and J lost 5 bases. The CDR3: CASSPGTGGNEKLFF. CDR3 nucleotides: TGTGCCAGCAGCCCCGGGACAGGAGGAAATGAAAAACTGTTTTTT. The entire variable domain, with the rest obtained from reference TRBV9 and TRBJ1-4, is as follows: DSGVTQTPKHLITATGQRVTLRCSPRSGDLSVYWYQQSLDQGLQFLIQYYNGEERAKGNILERFSAQQFPDLHSELNLSSLELGDSALYFCASSPGTGGNEKLFFGSGTQLSVL.

This clone was observed once. The chain carries TRBV5-6 and TRBJ2-2; 8 bases agree with TRBD2. The germline gives CDR1 SGHDT, CDR2 YYEEEE. The CDR3 contains 16 residues. V was clipped by 0 bases and J by 6 bases; unmatched bases: 7. Here the CDR3 DNA reads TGTGCCAGCAGCTTGGAACCAGCGGGAGTAGCCGGGGAGCTGTTTTTT. This codes for CASSLEPAGVAGELFF.

The J gene is TRBJ1-2, the V gene TRBV29-1; D is unresolved. CDR1 and CDR2 from the germline V gene are SQVTM and ANQGSEA. Trimming cost V 0 bases and J 5 bases, with 10 bases left between them. The CDR3 loop spans 13 amino acids. The CDR3 loop reads CSVEDLLGYGYTF. In DNA form, the CDR3 reads TGCAGCGTTGAAGATCTTCTCGGATATGGCTACACCTTC.

This chain joins TRBV11-2 and TRBJ2-2; 8 bases match TRBD2. The CDR3 is 16 residues long. CDR1 and CDR2 from the germline V gene are SGHAT and FQNNGV. V gave up 5 bases and J gave up 6 bases; unmatched junction bases: 11. CDR3 DNA: TGTGCCAGCAGCGGAACCGGGACTAGAGGGCCCGGGGAGCTGTTTTTT. This encodes CASSGTGTRGPGELFF.

V gene TRBV30 combines with J gene TRBJ1-5; D not certain. The V end was cut by 2 bases, the J end by 2 bases, with 7 bases between. There are 13 residues in the CDR3. Germline CDR1 and CDR2: GTSNPN and SVGIG (reference sequence). The CDR3: CAWSLLGNQPQHF. As DNA, the CDR3 is TGTGCCTGGAGTTTACTAGGCAATCAGCCCCAGCATTTT. Together with reference TRBV30 and TRBJ1-5, the CDR3 gives the full variable domain: SQTIHQWPATLVQPVGSPLSLECTVEGTSNPNLYWYRQAAGRGLQLLFYSVGIGQISSEVPQNLSASRPQDRQFILSSKKLLLSDSGFYLCAWSLLGNQPQHFGDGTRLSIL.

The chain recombines TRBV4-2 with TRBJ2-5; D uncertain. CDR3 length: 13 residues. The V end was cut by 3 bases, the J end by 5 bases, with 10 bases between. CDR1 is LGHNA and CDR2 is YNFKEQ in the germline V gene. In DNA form, the CDR3 reads TGTGCCAGCAGCCAGAAGCTATACGAGACCCAGTACTTC. It encodes CASSQKLYETQYF.

This clone was seen more than once but under ten times. This sample includes further DNA sequences coding for the same CDR3. V is TRBV5-1 and J is TRBJ2-5, with 10 nucleotides matching TRBD1. Germline-derived CDR1 and CDR2 are SGHRS and YFSETQ. The CDR3 covers 15 residues. V was pared by 0 bases and J by 3 bases, with 2 bases of the junction left unmatched. CDR3: CASSLAGTGEETQYF. DNA for the CDR3: TGCGCCAGCAGCTTGGCCGGGACAGGGGAAGAGACCCAGTACTTC.

J is TRBJ1-5 and V is TRBV7-6; possible D gene TRBD1, 6 bases. V lost 5 bases and J lost 7, with 12 bases in between. The CDR3 contains 13 residues. The V gene's germline CDR1 is SGHVS and CDR2 FNYEAQ. DNA for the CDR3: TGTGCCAGCAGCCGACAGGAGAGGCAGCCCCAGCATTTT. Amino acid sequence: CASSRQERQPQHF.

J is TRBJ1-2 and V is TRBV2; D possibly corresponds to TRBD1 (6 bases). The CDR3 sequence is 14 residues long. V was shortened by 6 bases and J by 1 base, with 12 bases between the two germline ends. In germline, CDR1 is SNHLY, CDR2 FYNNEI. The CDR3 coding sequence is TGTGCCAGCAGGGGGGACACATTTAACTATGGCTACACCTTC. This sequence encodes CASRGDTFNYGYTF.